The next 28 T cell receptor beta chains were all read from a single sample in a study of tumor-infiltrating lymphocytes in primary liver carcinoma. Germline DNA was extracted alongside blood RNA, which was obtained from unsorted whole blood. Total RNA (approximately 0.5 ug) served as template for TCR beta cDNA synthesis primed by a constant-region primer. Amplification in three nested multiplex PCR rounds with slightly modified ARM-PCR gave rise to TCR beta libraries. The study ran its first two PCR rounds for approximately 10 cycles each, using TRBV1-TRBV30 forward primers and a C-beta reverse primer. TCRdb passed the multiplex PCR reads through MiXCR, listing each CDR3 protein once. The data show roughly 180,000 distinct CDR3 sequences, with less than 65% seen just once and 72% held by the top ten. The sample comprised peripheral blood. The receptors here all came from a man between 35 and 55 years old with primary liver carcinoma and hepatitis B virus infection.

As regards this clonotype: One end of the junction is discordant with germline, which a read error may explain. The V call is TRBV29-1, the J call TRBJ1-2; D might be TRBD1 (6 bases). Germline V lookup: CDR1 SQVTM, CDR2 ANQGSEA. This CDR3 comprises 13 residues. CDR3 nucleotide sequence: TGCAGCGACCGGGACACATCTAACTACGGCTACACCTTC. Residues: CSDRDTSNYGYTF.

Concerning this clonotype: This sequence may be a read error, since a much larger clone differs from it by one base. CDR3 sequence reads: CSVGTGQVGELFF. CDR3 in DNA: TGCAGCGTAGGGACAGGGCAGGTCGGGGAGCTGTTTTTT. This chain joins TRBV29-1 and TRBJ2-2, with 9 bases fitting TRBD1. The V gene's germline CDR1 is SQVTM and CDR2 ANQGSEA. V gave up 6 bases and J gave up 7 bases; unmatched junction bases: 6. This CDR3 comprises 13 residues.

The CDR3 DNA follows: TGTGCCAGCAGCTTAGGTTTAGCGGGGTCGACCAGAGATACGCAGTATTTT. Protein product: CASSLGLAGSTRDTQYF. The V and J genes are TRBV11-2 and TRBJ2-3; 8 bases map to TRBD2. This CDR3 contains 17 residues. V trimming: 1 base; J trimming: 5 bases; junction bases outside the gene matches: 11. CDR1 and CDR2 from the germline V gene are SGHAT and FQNNGV.

The chain employs TRBV24-1 and TRBJ2-5; D may match TRBD1 or TRBD2 (5 bases each). The CDR3 runs 14 residues. Germline V gene sequence: CDR1 KGHDR, CDR2 SFDVKD. Trimming stripped 7 bases from V and 4 bases from J, with 15 bases between. The CDR3 region has the DNA TGTGCCACCAGCCTCCGGCCGGGGCGAGAGACCCAGTACTTC. Residues: CATSLRPGRETQYF.

As for this clonotype: A read error may account for a junction end that differs from germline. This chain uses TRBV13 with TRBJ2-2; D is undetermined. CDR1 and CDR2 from the germline V gene are PRHDT and FYEKMQ (reference sequence). The CDR3 extends over 15 amino acids. CDR3 protein: CASSLVCGDTGELFF. In nucleotides, the CDR3 is TGTGCCAGTAGCTTAGTTTGTGGCGACACCGGGGAGCTGTTTTTT.

This sequence joins TRBV10-3 and TRBJ2-5, with D maybe TRBD2 (5 bases). Germline loops: CDR1 ENHRY, CDR2 SYGVKD. V was pared by 9 bases and J by 2 bases, with 19 bases between. The CDR3 is 15 amino acids. The CDR3 reads CAISAWGREQETQYF. The CDR3, as DNA: TGTGCCATATCCGCGTGGGGTCGGGAACAAGAGACCCAGTACTTC.

The chain carries TRBV6-6 and TRBJ2-3, with TRBD1 identical over 9 bases. This CDR3 spans 18 amino acids. CDR1 is MNHNY, CDR2 SVGAGI, per germline (reference sequence). Trimming removed 3 bases from V and 0 bases from J; junction bases left unmatched: 10. For the CDR3, the DNA is TGTGCCAGCAGTTATACGGACAGGGGAGGGTACAGCACAGATACGCAGTATTTT. Translated: CASSYTDRGGYSTDTQYF.

CDR3 nucleotide sequence: TGTGCCAGCAGTTTCCACGGACCGTTGAACTATGGCTACACCTTC. This translates into CASSFHGPLNYGYTF. The chain couples TRBV28 to TRBJ1-2; the D is unclear. Germline CDR1 and CDR2: MDHEN and SYDVKM. The CDR3 sequence is 15 residues long. V shed 3 bases and J shed 2 bases, with 13 bases lying between them.

A word on this clonotype: Because the CDR3 is missing its conserved closing phenylalanine or tryptophan, this is likely a read error. The chain uses TRBV11-2 and TRBJ2-7; no clear D gene. Germline assignment: CDR1 SGHAT and CDR2 FQNNGV. This CDR3 is built from 14 residues. DNA for the CDR3: TGTGCCCGCAGCTTAACTGACGGAGCATACGAGCAGTACCTC. Translation: CARSLTDGAYEQYL.

A few counts support this clonotype. A much larger clone differs by one base, so this may be a read error. The chain employs TRBV11-2 and TRBJ2-5; 8 bases are shared with TRBD2. This CDR3 has 15 residues. Germline loops: CDR1 SGHAT, CDR2 FQNNGV. J gave up 1 base and V 5 bases, and 6 bases lay outside the gene matches. CDR3 nucleotide sequence: TGTGCCAGCAGCCCATTTAGCGGGATCCAAGAGACCCAGTACTTC. This translates into CASSPFSGIQETQYF. The full variable domain, its missing parts supplied by reference TRBV11-2 and TRBJ2-5, is EAGVAQSPRYKIIEKRQSVAFWCNPISGHATLYWYQQILGQGPKLLIQFQNNGVVDDSQLPKDRFSAERLKGVDSTLKIQPAKLEDSAVYLCASSPFSGIQETQYFGPGTRLLVL.

The chain couples TRBV29-1 to TRBJ2-1; D is possibly TRBD2 (6 bases). This CDR3 has 15 amino acids. In germline, CDR1 is SQVTM, CDR2 ANQGSEA. V was pared by 4 bases and J by 1 base, with 14 bases between. CDR3 in DNA: TGCAGCGTTGCGAGTAGGGAGGAGTCCTACAATGAGCAGTTCTTC. It encodes CSVASREESYNEQFF.

This clonotype was detected only a few times. The rearrangement links TRBV12-3 or TRBV12-4 to TRBJ1-1, with D unresolved. The length of the CDR3 is 14 residues. The V end was cut by 1 base, the J end by 2 bases, with 8 bases between. The CDR3 here is CASSLGAVNTEAFF. The CDR3 coding sequence is TGTGCCAGCAGTTTAGGGGCAGTTAACACTGAAGCTTTCTTT.

This clonotype was observed a few times. The chain uses TRBV29-1 and TRBJ2-1, with D tentatively TRBD2 (5 bases). The germline V and J ends were trimmed by 3 bases and 5 bases, with 14 bases remaining between them. CDR1 and CDR2 from the germline V gene are SQVTM and ANQGSEA. The CDR3 has 14 amino acids. The DNA for the CDR3 is TGCAGCGTTGATGAGGGAAGCGAGGACAATGAGCAGTTCTTC. Translation: CSVDEGSEDNEQFF.

V gene TRBV11-2 combines with J gene TRBJ2-2; tentative D call: TRBD2 (5 bases). The V and J ends lost 5 bases and 6 bases respectively, with 22 bases between them. There are 17 residues in the CDR3. Germline loops: CDR1 SGHAT, CDR2 FQNNGV. CDR3 in amino acids: CASSPTARDVSAGELFF. CDR3 nucleotide sequence: TGTGCCAGCAGCCCTACGGCCCGTGATGTTAGCGCCGGGGAGCTGTTTTTT.

A note on this clonotype: At one end, the junction sequence differs from germline, possibly due to a read error. The chain recombines TRBV6-6 with TRBJ2-7, with D hard to call. The CDR3 is made up of 11 amino acids. CDR1 and CDR2 (germline): MNHNY, SVGAGI (reference sequence). The CDR3 reads CASTDSYERYF. In DNA, the CDR3 is TGTGCCAGCACCGATTCATACGAGCGGTACTTC.

Of note for this clonotype: A read error may produce the germline difference seen at one junction end. The rearrangement joins TRBV10-3 to TRBJ2-7, with 8 bases lining up with TRBD2. Germline V gene lookup returns CDR1 ENHRY and CDR2 SYGVKD. There are 14 residues in the CDR3. This CDR3 reads CAISDVAGPYEQYF. CDR3 sequence (DNA): TGTGCTATCAGTGATGTAGCGGGGCCCTACGAGCAGTACTTC.

This clonotype was counted ten times or more. The chain carries TRBV11-2 and TRBJ2-1; possible D gene TRBD2, 5 bases. The V gene's germline CDR1 is SGHAT and CDR2 FQNNGV. This CDR3 region has 15 residues. The V gene lost 3 bases and the J gene lost 6 bases, with 15 bases spanning the gap. This chain's CDR3 is CASSFSGNPSNEQFF. The CDR3 DNA reads as TGTGCCAGCAGCTTCTCCGGGAACCCTTCCAATGAGCAGTTCTTC.

The chain combines TRBV29-1 with TRBJ2-7, with TRBD2 matching over 11 bases. Trimming took 8 bases from V and 5 from J; bases not matched to a gene: 8. Germline V gives CDR1 SQVTM, CDR2 ANQGSEA. The CDR3 is made up of 13 amino acids. The CDR3 region has the DNA TGCAGCCATGGGACTAGCGGAGGGAACGAGCAGTACTTC. Its protein is CSHGTSGGNEQYF.

The chain is built from TRBV10-3 and TRBJ1-2; 7 bases align to TRBD1. Germline CDR1 is ENHRY and CDR2 is SYGVKD. The CDR3 length is 16 residues. V shed 3 bases and J 7 bases; nucleotides not matched to a gene: 14. For the CDR3, the DNA is TGTGCCATCAGTGATTACGGACAGGAGCGACTCTGTGGCTACACCTTC. This translates into CAISDYGQERLCGYTF.

This chain links TRBV11-1 with TRBJ2-7, with TRBD1 as a possible D gene (7 bases). The length of the CDR3 is 16 residues. The V gene's germline CDR1 is SGHAT and CDR2 FQDESV (reference sequence). Trimming took 0 bases from V and 3 from J, leaving 15 bases between them. CDR3 sequence (DNA): TGTGCCAGCAGCTTAGCGTGGGCAGGGGGAGGCTACGAGCAGTACTTC. It is translated as CASSLAWAGGGYEQYF.

The chain carries TRBV29-1 and TRBJ1-2, with 7 bases that match TRBD1. Trimming removed 7 bases from V and 4 bases from J; junction bases left unmatched: 9. CDR1 and CDR2 from the germline V gene are SQVTM and ANQGSEA. There are 13 residues in the CDR3. CDR3 protein: CSGGTENSYGYTF. CDR3 DNA: TGCAGCGGTGGGACAGAAAATTCCTATGGCTACACCTTC.

As for this clonotype: One junction end does not reproduce the germline sequence, and a read error may be involved. The chain has TRBV11-2 and TRBJ2-3; 7 nucleotides match TRBD2. The germline V gene encodes CDR1 SGHAT and CDR2 FQNNGV. The CDR3 loop spans 14 amino acids. This CDR3 reads CASSYLAVGDKQYF. The CDR3 coding sequence is TGTGCCAGCAGCTACCTAGCGGTGGGAGATAAGCAGTATTTT.

The count of this clonotype is one. A clone one base away is much larger, so this may be a read error. The chain recombines TRBV12-3 or TRBV12-4 with TRBJ2-5, with TRBD1 matching 9 bases. The CDR3 is 16 residues long. With 4 bases clipped from V and 3 bases from J, the junction kept 9 bases outside the gene matches. DNA of the CDR3: TGTGCCAGCAGTTCCCGGGACAGGGAATCCAAAGAGACCCAGTACTTC. Translation gives CASSSRDRESKETQYF.

This clonotype has a count of ten or more. V usage is TRBV11-3 and J usage is TRBJ2-1; TRBD2 aligns across 9 bases. The CDR3 loop spans 14 amino acids. The V segment lost 5 bases and the J segment 6 bases; nucleotides outside the gene matches: 5. CDR1 and CDR2 (germline): SGHNT, YENEEA. CDR3 amino acids: CASSGGLAGNEQFF. Written as DNA, the CDR3 is TGTGCCAGCAGCGGGGGACTAGCAGGCAATGAGCAGTTCTTC.

Note on this clonotype: The junction and the germline gene differ at one end; a read error may be behind it. The V and J genes are TRBV28 and TRBJ2-3; unclear D gene. Germline V gene lookup returns CDR1 MDHEN and CDR2 SYDVKM. The CDR3 runs 18 residues. CDR3 in amino acids: CASSLEDQANLPTDTEYF. The CDR3, as DNA: TGTGCCAGCAGTCTAGAAGACCAAGCTAATCTCCCCACAGATACGGAGTATTTT. Based on the CDR3 plus reference TRBV28 and TRBJ2-3, the full variable domain is DVKVTQSSRYLVKRTGEKVFLECVQDMDHENMFWYRQDPGLGLRLIYFSYDVKMKEKGDIPEGYSVSREKKERFSLILESASTNQTSMYLCASSLEDQANLPTDTEYFGPGTRLTVL.

The chain recombines TRBV6-2 or TRBV6-3 with TRBJ2-6, with 7 positions matching TRBD2. This CDR3 region has 21 residues. J was trimmed by 0 bases and V by 7 bases; bases with no gene match: 21. Germline V gives CDR1 MNHEY, CDR2 SVGEGT. The CDR3 nucleotides are TGTGCCAGCACCCCCAGGAGACGTGGGCCTAGCGGCGCCTCTGGGGCCAACGTCCTGACTTTC. This gives the protein CASTPRRRGPSGASGANVLTF.

Remarks on this clonotype: One junction end disagrees with the germline gene, perhaps due to a read error. The chain links TRBV11-2 to TRBJ2-1; 10 bases match TRBD2. Germline assignment: CDR1 SGHAT and CDR2 FQNNGV. This CDR3 contains 16 residues. CDR3 bases: TGTGCCAGTAGCGGGGGGACAGATCCTTCCTACAATGGGCAGTTCTTC. Encoded protein: CASSGGTDPSYNGQFF.

As concerns this clonotype: Relative to the germline gene, one junction end is altered; a read error may explain this. V gene TRBV11-2 combines with J gene TRBJ2-3; 11 nucleotides match TRBD2. Germline V lookup: CDR1 SGHAT, CDR2 FQNNGV. The CDR3 covers 16 residues. DNA of the CDR3: TGTGCCAGCAGCGAAGGGACTAGCGGTAGCACAGATGCGCAATATTTT. The encoded protein is CASSEGTSGSTDAQYF.